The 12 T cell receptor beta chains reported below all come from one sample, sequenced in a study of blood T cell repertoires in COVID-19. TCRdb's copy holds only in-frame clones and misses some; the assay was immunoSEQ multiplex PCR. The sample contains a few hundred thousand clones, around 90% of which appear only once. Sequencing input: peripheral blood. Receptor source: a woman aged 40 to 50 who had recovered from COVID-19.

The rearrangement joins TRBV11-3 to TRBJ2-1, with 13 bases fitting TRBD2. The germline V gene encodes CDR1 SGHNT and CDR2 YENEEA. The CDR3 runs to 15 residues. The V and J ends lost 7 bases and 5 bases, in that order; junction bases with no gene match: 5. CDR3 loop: CASNSGTSGNNEQFF. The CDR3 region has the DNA TGTGCCAGCAACTCCGGGACTAGCGGGAACAATGAGCAGTTCTTC.

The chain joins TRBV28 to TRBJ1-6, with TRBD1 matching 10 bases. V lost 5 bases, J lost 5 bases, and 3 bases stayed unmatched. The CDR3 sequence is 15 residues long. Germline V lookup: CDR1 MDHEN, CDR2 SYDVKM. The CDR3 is CASSVGQGDNSPLHF. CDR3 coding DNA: TGTGCCAGCAGTGTCGGACAGGGGGATAATTCACCCCTCCACTTT.

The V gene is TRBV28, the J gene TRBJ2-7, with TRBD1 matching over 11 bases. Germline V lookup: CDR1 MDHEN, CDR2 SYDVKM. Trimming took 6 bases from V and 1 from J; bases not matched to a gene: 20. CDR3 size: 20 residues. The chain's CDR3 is CASSHRDRGFVGAPSYEQYF. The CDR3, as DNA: TGTGCCAGCAGCCACCGGGACAGGGGGTTCGTGGGAGCCCCATCCTACGAGCAGTACTTC.

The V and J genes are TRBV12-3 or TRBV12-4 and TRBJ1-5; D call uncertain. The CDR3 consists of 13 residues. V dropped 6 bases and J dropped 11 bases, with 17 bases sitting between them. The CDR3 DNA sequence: TGTGCCAGCAGCCGAGGCGGAACGGAGGCCCAGCATTTT. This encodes CASSRGGTEAQHF.

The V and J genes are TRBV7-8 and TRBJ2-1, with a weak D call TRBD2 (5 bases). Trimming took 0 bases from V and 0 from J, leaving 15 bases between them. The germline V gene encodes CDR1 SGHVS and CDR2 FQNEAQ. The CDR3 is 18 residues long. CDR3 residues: CASSLAGILASSYNEQFF. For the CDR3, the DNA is TGTGCCAGCAGCTTAGCCGGGATATTGGCGAGCTCCTACAATGAGCAGTTCTTC.

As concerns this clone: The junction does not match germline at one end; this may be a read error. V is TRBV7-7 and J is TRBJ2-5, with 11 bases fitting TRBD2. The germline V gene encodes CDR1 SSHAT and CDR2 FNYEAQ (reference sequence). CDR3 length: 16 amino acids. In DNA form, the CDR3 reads TGTGCTAGCAGCTTAGCGCGAACTAGCGGGAGTGAGACCCAGTACTTC. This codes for CASSLARTSGSETQYF.

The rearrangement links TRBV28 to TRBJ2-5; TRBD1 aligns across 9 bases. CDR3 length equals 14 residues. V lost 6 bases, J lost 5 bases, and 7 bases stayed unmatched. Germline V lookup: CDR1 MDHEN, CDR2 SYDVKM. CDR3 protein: CASRDTGGAETQYF. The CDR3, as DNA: TGTGCCAGCAGGGACACAGGGGGCGCTGAGACCCAGTACTTC. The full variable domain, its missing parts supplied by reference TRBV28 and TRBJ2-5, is DVKVTQSSRYLVKRTGEKVFLECVQDMDHENMFWYRQDPGLGLRLIYFSYDVKMKEKGDIPEGYSVSREKKERFSLILESASTNQTSMYLCASRDTGGAETQYFGPGTRLLVL.

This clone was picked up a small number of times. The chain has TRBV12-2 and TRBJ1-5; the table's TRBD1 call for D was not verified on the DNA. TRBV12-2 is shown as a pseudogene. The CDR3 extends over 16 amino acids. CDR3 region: CASRLDHRSSNQPQHF. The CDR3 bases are TGTGCAAGTCGCTTAGACCACAGGTCGAGCAATCAGCCCCAGCATTTT.

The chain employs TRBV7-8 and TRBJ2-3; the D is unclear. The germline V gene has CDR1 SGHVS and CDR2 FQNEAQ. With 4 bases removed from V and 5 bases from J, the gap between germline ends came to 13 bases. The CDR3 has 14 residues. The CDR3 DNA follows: TGTGCCAGCAGCTCTACCGAGACACAAGATACGCAGTATTTT. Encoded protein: CASSSTETQDTQYF.

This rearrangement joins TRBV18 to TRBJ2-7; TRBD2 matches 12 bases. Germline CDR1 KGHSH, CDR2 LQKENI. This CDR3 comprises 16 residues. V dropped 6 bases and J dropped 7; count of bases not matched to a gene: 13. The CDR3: CASSPAGTSGRHEQYF. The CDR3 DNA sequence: TGTGCCAGCTCCCCTGCCGGGACTAGCGGGCGACATGAGCAGTACTTC.

The CDR3 spells CASSPFSGGTNTGELFF. The CDR3 DNA is TGTGCCAGCAGTCCGTTTAGCGGGGGTACGAACACCGGGGAGCTGTTTTTT. The chain couples TRBV6-4 to TRBJ2-2; the match to TRBD2 covers 9 bases. The ends lost 5 bases at V and 0 bases at J; junction bases unmatched: 7. In germline, CDR1 is MRHNA, CDR2 SNTAGT. CDR3 size: 17 residues.

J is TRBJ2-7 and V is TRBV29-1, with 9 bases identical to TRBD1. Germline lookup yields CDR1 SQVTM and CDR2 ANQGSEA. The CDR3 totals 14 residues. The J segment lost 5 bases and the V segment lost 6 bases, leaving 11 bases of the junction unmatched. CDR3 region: CSVLIRQGEDEQYF. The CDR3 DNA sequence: TGCAGCGTACTAATTAGACAGGGGGAGGACGAGCAGTACTTC.